The clone carrying this T cell receptor beta chain was picked up many times. This sample is part of a study of regulatory T cells in long-lasting Graves disease. The authors built TCR beta libraries using iRepertoire HTBI primers and Arm-PCR of CDR3 regions. Authors' analysis steps: About 60 TRBV and some 15 TRBJ segments were identified across samples. TCRdb fed the multiplex PCR reads into MiXCR, producing one record per CDR3 protein. The authors' filters were not applied to this entry. This sample has 200,000 to 250,000 distinct CDR3 sequences, with around 20% found just once. Time point described: newly diagnosed GD, antithyroid drugs for less than 3 months. From RNA extracted from PBMCs, the TCR library was made. An endocrinology department in Xi'an, China, supplied the patients. Per the germline V gene, CDR1 is MNHNS and CDR2 is SASEGT. This CDR3 has 14 amino acids. Trimming took 7 bases from V and 8 from J; bases not matched to a gene: 11.

The same data also contributed to another study, on T cells in Graves' hyperthyroidism and ophthalmopathy. From that study: Diagnosis relied on clinical symptoms, serum thyroxine and TRAb, thyroid ultrasound and orbital computed tomography. The TCR CDR3 first-round RT-PCR relied on the HTBI primer set.

The source was peripheral blood mononuclear cells (PBMCs), collected at new diagnosis, from a patient treated with antithyroid drugs. This TCR came from a woman aged 25 to 45 with Graves disease. The chain carries TRBV6-1 and TRBJ1-2; 9 bases are a match to TRBD1. The DNA of the CDR3 is TGTGCCAGCACTACAGGGACAGGGATGGGAGGCTACACCTTC. Amino acids: CASTTGTGMGGYTF.